This T cell receptor (beta chain) was retrieved from a study of blood T cells in healthy people across ages. On this clonotype itself: Antigen unknown.

General study results and limits: CMV status of donors was not determined, possibly confounding expanded clonotype changes. Relative to aged donors, long-lived donors carried more naive CD4+ cells and displayed higher diversity.

CDR1 and CDR2 from the germline V gene are SGDLS and YYNGEE. This CDR3 spans 15 amino acids. Trimming shortened V by 4 bases and J by 6 bases, and 17 bases separated the two germline ends. A second PCR, run for about 6 to 12 cycles, used a sample-barcoded 5' primer plus a J-beta primer mix. TCRdb analysed the 5' RACE reads with MiXCR anew, one entry per CDR3 protein. Among about a million distinct CDR3 sequences listed, around two fifths were seen once. The chain combines TRBV9 with TRBJ2-1, with D perhaps TRBD2 (5 bases). The sample was blood. This sequence originates from a man in his late teens or twenties in good health. The CDR3 DNA reads TGTGCCAGCAGCTTCGGACTGGCGGCCGCCAATGAGCAGTTCTTC. This gives the protein CASSFGLAAANEQFF.